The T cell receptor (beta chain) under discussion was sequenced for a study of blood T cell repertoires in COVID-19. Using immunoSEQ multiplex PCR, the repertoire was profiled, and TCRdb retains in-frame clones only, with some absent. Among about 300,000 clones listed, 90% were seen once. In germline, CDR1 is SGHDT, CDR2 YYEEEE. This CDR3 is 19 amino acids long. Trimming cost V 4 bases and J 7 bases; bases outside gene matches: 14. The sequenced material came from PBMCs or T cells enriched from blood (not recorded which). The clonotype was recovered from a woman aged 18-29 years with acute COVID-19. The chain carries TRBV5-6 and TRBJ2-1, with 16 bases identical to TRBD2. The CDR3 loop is CASSLPGTSGRAVRNEQFF. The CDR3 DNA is TGTGCCAGCAGCCTACCCGGGACTAGCGGGAGGGCAGTTAGAAATGAGCAGTTCTTC.